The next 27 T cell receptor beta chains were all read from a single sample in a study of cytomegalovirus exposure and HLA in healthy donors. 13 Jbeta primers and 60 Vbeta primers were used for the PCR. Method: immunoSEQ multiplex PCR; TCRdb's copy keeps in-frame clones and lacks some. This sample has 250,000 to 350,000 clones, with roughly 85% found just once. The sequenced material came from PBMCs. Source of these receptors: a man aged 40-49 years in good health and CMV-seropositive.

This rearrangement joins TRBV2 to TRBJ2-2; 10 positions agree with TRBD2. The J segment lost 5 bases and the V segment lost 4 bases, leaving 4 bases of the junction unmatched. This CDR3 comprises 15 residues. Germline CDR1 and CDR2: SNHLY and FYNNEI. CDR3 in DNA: TGTGCCAGCAGTGGGGCTAGCGGGAGTACCGGGGAGCTGTTTTTT. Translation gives CASSGASGSTGELFF.

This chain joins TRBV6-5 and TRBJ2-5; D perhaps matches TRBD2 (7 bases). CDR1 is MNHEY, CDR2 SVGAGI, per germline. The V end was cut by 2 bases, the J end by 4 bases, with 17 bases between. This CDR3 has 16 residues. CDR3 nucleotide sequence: TGTGCCAGCAGTTACACCCCCGTGAGGGGGGGAGAGACCCAGTACTTC. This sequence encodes CASSYTPVRGGETQYF.

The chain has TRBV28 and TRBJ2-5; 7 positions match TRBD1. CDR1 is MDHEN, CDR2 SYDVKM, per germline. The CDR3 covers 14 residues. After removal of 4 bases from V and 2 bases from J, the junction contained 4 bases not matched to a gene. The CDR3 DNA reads TGTGCCAGCAGTTCCCTGACAGGGCAAGAGACCCAGTACTTC. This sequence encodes CASSSLTGQETQYF.

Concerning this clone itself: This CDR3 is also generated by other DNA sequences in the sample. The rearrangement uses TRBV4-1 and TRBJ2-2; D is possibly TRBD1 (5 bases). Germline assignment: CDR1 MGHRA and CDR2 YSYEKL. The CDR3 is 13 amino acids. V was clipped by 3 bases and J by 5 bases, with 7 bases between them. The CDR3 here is CASSHQGTGELFF. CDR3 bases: TGCGCCAGCAGCCACCAGGGTACCGGGGAGCTGTTTTTT.

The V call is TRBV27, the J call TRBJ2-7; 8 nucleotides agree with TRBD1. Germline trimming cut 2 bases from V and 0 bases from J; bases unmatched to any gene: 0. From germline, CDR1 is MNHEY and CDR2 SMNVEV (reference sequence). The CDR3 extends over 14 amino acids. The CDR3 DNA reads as TGTGCCAGCAGTTTAACAGGGGGCTCCTACGAGCAGTACTTC. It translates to CASSLTGGSYEQYF.

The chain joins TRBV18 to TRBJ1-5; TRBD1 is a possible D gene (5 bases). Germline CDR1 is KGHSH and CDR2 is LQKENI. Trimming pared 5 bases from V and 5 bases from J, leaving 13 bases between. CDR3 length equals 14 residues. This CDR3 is CASSEAGHDQPQHF. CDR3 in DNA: TGTGCCAGCTCAGAGGCAGGACACGATCAGCCCCAGCATTTT.

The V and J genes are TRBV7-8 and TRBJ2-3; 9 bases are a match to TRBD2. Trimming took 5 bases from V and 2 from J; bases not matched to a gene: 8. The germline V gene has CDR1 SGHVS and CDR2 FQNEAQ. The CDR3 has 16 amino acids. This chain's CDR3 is CASSLVAGVATDTQYF. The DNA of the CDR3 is TGTGCCAGCAGCCTGGTAGCGGGAGTGGCCACAGATACGCAGTATTTT.

In DNA, the CDR3 is TGTGCCAGCAGCCCTAGTGGAGGACTAGCGAACAATGAGCAGTTCTTC. Translation gives CASSPSGGLANNEQFF. The V gene is TRBV7-6, the J gene TRBJ2-1; 9 bases fit TRBD2. The CDR3 is made up of 16 amino acids. Per germline, CDR1 SGHVS and CDR2 FNYEAQ. The V gene end was trimmed by 5 bases and the J gene end by 5 bases; junction bases not matched to a gene: 10.

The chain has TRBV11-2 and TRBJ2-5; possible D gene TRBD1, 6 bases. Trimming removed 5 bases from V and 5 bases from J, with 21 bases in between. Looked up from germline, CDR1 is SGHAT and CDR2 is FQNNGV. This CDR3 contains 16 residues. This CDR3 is CASSPEGDRWFETQYF. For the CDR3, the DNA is TGTGCCAGCAGCCCCGAGGGGGACCGGTGGTTTGAGACCCAGTACTTC.

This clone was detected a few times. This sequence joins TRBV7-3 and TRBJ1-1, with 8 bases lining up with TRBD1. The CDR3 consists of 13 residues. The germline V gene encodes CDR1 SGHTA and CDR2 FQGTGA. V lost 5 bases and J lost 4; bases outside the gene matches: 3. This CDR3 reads CASSGTGGTEAFF. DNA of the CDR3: TGTGCCAGCAGCGGTACAGGGGGCACTGAAGCTTTCTTT.

The CDR3 region has the DNA TGTGCCAGCTCACCTGGTCAAGGTAGCGCAGATACGCAGTATTTT. This gives the protein CASSPGQGSADTQYF. The chain uses TRBV18 and TRBJ2-3, with D possibly matching TRBD2 (5 bases). Per germline, CDR1 KGHSH and CDR2 LQKENI. V dropped 3 bases and J dropped 4 bases, with 14 bases sitting between them. The CDR3 length is 15 residues.

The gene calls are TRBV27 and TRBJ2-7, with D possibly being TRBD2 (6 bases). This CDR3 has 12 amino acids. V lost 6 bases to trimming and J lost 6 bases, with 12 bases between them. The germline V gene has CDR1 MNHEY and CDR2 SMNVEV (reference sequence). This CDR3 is CASSRRGAEQYF. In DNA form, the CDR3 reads TGTGCCAGCAGCCGGAGGGGAGCCGAGCAGTACTTC.

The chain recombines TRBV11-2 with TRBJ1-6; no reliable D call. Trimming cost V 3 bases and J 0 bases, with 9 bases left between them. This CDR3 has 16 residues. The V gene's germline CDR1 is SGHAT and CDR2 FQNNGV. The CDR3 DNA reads TGTGCCAGCAGCTTTCCGTTCGGCTCCTATAATTCACCCCTCCACTTT. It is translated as CASSFPFGSYNSPLHF.

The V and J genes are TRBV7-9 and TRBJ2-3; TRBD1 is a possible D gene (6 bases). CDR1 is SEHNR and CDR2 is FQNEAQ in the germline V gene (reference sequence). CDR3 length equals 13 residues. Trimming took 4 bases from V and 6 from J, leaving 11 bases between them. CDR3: CASSSMDSDTQYF. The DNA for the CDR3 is TGTGCCAGCAGCTCAATGGACAGCGATACGCAGTATTTT.

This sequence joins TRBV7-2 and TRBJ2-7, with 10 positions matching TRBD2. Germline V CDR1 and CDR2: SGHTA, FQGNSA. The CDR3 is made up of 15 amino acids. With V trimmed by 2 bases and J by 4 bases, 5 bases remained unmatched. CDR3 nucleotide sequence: TGTGCCAGCAGCTTATCCCTAGCGGGAGAGTACGAGCAGTACTTC. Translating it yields CASSLSLAGEYEQYF.

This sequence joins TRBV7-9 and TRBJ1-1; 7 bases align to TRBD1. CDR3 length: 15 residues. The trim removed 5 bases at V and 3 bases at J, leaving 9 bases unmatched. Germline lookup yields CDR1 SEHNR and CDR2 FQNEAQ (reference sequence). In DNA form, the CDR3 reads TGTGCCAGCAGCCTTCAGGGGGGAAAAGACACTGAAGCTTTCTTT. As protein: CASSLQGGKDTEAFF.

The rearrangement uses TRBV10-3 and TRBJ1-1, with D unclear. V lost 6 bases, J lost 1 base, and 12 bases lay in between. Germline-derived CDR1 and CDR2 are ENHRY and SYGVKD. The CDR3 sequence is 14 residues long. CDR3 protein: CAISSLAENTEAFF. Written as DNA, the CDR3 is TGTGCCATCAGCTCGTTGGCAGAGAACACTGAAGCTTTCTTT.

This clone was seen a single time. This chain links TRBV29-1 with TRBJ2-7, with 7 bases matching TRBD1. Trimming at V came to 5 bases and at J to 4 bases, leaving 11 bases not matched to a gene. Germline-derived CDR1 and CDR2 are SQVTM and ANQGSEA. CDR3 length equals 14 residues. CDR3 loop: CSVLSGQGVYEQYF. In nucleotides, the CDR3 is TGCAGCGTTCTTTCGGGGCAGGGGGTGTACGAGCAGTACTTC.

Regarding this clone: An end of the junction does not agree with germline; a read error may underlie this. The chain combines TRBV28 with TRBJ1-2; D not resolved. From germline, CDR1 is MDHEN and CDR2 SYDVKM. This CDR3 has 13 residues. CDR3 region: CASSFVNNYGYTF. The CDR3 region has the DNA TGTGCCAGCAGTTTCGTCAATAACTACGGCTACACCTTC.

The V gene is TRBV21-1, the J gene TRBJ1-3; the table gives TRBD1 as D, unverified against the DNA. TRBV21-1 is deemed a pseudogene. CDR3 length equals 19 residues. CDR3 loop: CASRLKDRDRGKSGNTIYF. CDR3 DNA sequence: TGTGCCAGCAGGCTCAAGGATAGGGACAGGGGGAAATCTGGAAACACCATATATTTT.

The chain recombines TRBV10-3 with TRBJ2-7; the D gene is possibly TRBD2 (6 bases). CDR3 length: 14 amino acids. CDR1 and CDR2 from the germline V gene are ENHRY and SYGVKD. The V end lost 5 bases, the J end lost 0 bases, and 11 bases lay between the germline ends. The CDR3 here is CAISLALSSYEQYF. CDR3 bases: TGTGCCATCAGTCTAGCGTTAAGCTCCTACGAGCAGTACTTC.

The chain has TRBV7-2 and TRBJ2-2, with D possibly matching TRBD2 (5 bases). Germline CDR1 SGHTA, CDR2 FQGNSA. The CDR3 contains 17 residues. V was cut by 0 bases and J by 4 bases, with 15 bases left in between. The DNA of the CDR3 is TGTGCCAGCAGCTTAGCGTTGCCGGGGTCGAGCACCGGGGAGCTGTTTTTT. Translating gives CASSLALPGSSTGELFF.

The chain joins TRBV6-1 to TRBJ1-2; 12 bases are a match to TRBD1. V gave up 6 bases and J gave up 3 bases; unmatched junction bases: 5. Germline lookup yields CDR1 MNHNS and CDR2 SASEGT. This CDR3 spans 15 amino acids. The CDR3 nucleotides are TGTGCCAGCAGCCCCGGGACAGGGGGCGACTATGGCTACACCTTC. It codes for CASSPGTGGDYGYTF.

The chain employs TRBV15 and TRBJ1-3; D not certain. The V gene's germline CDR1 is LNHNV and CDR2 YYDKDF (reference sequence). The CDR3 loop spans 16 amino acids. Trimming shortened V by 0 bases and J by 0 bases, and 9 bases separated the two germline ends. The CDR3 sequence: CATSRDRFPSGNTIYF. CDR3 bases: TGTGCCACCAGCAGAGATCGGTTCCCCTCTGGAAACACCATATATTTT.

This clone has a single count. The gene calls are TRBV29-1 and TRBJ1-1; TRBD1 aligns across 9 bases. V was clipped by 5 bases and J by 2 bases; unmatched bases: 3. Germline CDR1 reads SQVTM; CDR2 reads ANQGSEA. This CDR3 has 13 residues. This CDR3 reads CSVWTGDNTEAFF. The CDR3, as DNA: TGCAGCGTTTGGACAGGGGACAACACTGAAGCTTTCTTT.

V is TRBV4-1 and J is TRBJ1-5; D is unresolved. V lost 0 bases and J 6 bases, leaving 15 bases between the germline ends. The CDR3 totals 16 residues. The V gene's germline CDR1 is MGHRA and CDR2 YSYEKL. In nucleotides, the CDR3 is TGCGCCAGCAGCCAAGAAGTCATAAGCGAGGGTCAGCCCCAGCATTTT. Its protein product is CASSQEVISEGQPQHF.

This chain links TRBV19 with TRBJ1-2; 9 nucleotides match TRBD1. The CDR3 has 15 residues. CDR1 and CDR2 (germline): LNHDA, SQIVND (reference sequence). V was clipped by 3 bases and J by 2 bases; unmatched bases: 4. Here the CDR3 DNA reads TGTGCCAGTAGTATGCCGGGACAGGGCAACTATGGCTACACCTTC. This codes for CASSMPGQGNYGYTF. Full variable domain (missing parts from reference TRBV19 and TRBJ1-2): DGGITQSPKYLFRKEGQNVTLSCEQNLNHDAMYWYRQDPGQGLRLIYYSQIVNDFQKGDIAEGYSVSREKKESFPLTVTSAQKNPTAFYLCASSMPGQGNYGYTFGSGTRLTVV.